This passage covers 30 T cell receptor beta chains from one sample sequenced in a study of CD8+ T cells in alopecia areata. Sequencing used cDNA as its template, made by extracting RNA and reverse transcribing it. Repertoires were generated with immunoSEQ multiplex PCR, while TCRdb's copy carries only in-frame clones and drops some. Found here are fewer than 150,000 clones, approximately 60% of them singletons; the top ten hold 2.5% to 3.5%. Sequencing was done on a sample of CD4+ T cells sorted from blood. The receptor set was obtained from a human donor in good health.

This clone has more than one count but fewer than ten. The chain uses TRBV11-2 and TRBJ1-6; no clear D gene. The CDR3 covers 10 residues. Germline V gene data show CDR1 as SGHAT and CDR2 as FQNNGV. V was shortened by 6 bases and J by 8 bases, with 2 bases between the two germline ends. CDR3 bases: TGTGCCAGCAGTGATTCACCCCTCCACTTT. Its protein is CASSDSPLHF. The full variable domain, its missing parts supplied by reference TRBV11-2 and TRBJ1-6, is EAGVAQSPRYKIIEKRQSVAFWCNPISGHATLYWYQQILGQGPKLLIQFQNNGVVDDSQLPKDRFSAERLKGVDSTLKIQPAKLEDSAVYLCASSDSPLHFGNGTRLTVT.

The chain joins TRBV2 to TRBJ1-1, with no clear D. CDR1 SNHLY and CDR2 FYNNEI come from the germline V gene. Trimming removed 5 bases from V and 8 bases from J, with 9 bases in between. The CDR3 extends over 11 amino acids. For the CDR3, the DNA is TGTGCCAGCAGTAGAGCAAGGGAAGCTTTCTTT. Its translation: CASSRAREAFF.

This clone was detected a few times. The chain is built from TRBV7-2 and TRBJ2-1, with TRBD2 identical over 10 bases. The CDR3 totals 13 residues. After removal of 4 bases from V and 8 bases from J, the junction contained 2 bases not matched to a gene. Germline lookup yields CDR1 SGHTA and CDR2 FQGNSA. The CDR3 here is CASSSGTSDEQFF. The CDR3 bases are TGTGCCAGCAGCTCCGGGACTAGCGATGAGCAGTTCTTC.

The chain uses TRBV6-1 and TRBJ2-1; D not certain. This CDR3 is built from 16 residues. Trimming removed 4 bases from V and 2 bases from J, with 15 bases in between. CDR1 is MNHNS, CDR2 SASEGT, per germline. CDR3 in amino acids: CASSVLGLITYNEQFF. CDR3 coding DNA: TGTGCCAGCAGTGTTCTTGGGCTGATCACCTACAATGAGCAGTTCTTC.

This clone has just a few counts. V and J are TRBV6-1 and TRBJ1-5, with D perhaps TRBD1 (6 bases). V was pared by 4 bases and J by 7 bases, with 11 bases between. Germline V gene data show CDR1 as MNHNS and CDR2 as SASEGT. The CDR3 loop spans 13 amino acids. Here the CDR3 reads CASSGGRLQPQHF. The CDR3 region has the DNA TGTGCCAGCAGTGGGGGGCGACTGCAGCCCCAGCATTTT.

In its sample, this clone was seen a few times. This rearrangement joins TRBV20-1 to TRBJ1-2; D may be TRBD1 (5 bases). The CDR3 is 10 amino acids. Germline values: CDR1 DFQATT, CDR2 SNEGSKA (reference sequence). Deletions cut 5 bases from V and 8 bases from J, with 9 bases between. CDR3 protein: CSAWGDGYTF. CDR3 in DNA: TGCAGTGCTTGGGGGGACGGCTACACCTTC.

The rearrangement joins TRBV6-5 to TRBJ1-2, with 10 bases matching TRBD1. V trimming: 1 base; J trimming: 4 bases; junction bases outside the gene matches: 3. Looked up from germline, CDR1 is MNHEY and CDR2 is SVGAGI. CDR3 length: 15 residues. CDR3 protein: CASSYLTGGSYGYTF. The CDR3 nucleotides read TGTGCCAGCAGTTACTTGACAGGGGGCTCCTATGGCTACACCTTC.

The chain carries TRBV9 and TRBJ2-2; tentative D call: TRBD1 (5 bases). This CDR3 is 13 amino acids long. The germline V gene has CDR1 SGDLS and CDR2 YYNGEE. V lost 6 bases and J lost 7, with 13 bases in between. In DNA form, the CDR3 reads TGTGCCAGCATGACAGACCTGGGCGGGGAGCTGTTTTTT. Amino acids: CASMTDLGGELFF.

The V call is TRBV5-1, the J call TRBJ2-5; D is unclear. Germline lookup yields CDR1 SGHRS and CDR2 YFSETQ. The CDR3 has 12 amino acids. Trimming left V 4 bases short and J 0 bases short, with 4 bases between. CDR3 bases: TGCGCCAGCAGCCCTAACCAAGAGACCCAGTACTTC. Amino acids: CASSPNQETQYF.

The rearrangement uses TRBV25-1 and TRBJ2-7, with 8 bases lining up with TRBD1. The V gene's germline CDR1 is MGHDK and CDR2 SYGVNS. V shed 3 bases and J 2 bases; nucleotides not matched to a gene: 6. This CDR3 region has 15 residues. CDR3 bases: TGTGCCAGCAGTGATCCCGGGACAGGTACCTACGAGCAGTACTTC. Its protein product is CASSDPGTGTYEQYF.

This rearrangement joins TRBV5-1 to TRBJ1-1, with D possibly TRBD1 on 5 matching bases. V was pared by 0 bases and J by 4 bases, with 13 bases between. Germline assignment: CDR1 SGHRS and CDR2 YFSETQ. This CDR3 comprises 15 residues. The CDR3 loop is CASSLVWQGGTEAFF. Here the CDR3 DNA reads TGCGCCAGCAGCTTGGTCTGGCAGGGCGGCACTGAAGCTTTCTTT.

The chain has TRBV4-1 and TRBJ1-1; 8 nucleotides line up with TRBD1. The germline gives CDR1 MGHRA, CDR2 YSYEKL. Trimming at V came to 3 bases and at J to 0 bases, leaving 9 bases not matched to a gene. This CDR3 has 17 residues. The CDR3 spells CASSQGHVQGVNTEAFF. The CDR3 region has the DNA TGCGCCAGCAGCCAGGGTCATGTACAGGGGGTGAACACTGAAGCTTTCTTT.

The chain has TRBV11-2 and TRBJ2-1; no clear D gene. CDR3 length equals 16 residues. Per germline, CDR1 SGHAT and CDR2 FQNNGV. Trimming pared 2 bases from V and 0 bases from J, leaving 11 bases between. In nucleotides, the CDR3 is TGTGCCAGCAGCTTAACCGGACGCTCCTCCTACAATGAGCAGTTCTTC. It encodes CASSLTGRSSYNEQFF. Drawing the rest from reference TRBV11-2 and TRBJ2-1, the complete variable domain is EAGVAQSPRYKIIEKRQSVAFWCNPISGHATLYWYQQILGQGPKLLIQFQNNGVVDDSQLPKDRFSAERLKGVDSTLKIQPAKLEDSAVYLCASSLTGRSSYNEQFFGPGTRLTVL.

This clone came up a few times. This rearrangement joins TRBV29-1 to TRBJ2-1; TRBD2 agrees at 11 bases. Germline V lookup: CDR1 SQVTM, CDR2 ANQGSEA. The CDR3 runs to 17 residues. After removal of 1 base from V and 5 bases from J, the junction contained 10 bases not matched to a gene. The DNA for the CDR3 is TGCAGCGTTGAAGCCTTACGGACTAGCGGGCGAAACAATGAGCAGTTCTTC. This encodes CSVEALRTSGRNNEQFF.

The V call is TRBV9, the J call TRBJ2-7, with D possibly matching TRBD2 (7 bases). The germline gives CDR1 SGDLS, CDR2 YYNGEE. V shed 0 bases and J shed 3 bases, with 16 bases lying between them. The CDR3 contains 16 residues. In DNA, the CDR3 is TGTGCCAGCAGCGTAGCTCCCGCGGGGGCTTTCTACGAGCAGTACTTC. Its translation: CASSVAPAGAFYEQYF.

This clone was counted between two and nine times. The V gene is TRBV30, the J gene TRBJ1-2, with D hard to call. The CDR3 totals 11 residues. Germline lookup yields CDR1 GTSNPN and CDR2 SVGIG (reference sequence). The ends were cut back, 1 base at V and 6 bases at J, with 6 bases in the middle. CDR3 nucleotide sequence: TGTGCCTGGAGTGCTGCGGATGGCTACACCTTC. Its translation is CAWSAADGYTF.

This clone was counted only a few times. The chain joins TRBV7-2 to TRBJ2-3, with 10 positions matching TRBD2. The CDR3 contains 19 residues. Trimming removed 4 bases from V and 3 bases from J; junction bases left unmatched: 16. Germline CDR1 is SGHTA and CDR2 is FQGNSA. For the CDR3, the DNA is TGTGCCAGCAGCTCCCAAAATCCGCTTCTAGCGGGGGTTACAGATACGCAGTATTTT. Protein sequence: CASSSQNPLLAGVTDTQYF. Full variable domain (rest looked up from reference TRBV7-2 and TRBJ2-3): GAGVSQSPSNKVTEKGKDVELRCDPISGHTALYWYRQSLGQGLEFLIYFQGNSAPDKSGLPSDRFSAERTGGSVSTLTIQRTQQEDSAVYLCASSSQNPLLAGVTDTQYFGPGTRLTVL.

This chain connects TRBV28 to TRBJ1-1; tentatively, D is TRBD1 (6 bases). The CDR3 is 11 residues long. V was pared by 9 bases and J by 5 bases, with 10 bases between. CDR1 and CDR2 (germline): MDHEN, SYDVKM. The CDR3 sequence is CASKGGTEAFF. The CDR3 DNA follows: TGTGCCAGTAAAGGGGGGACTGAAGCTTTCTTT.

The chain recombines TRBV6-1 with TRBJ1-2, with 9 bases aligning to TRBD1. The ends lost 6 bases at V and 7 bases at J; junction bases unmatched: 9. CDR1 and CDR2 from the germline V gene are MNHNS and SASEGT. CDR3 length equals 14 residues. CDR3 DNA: TGTGCCAGCAGAAAGATTGGGACAGGGCTTGGCTACACCTTC. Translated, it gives CASRKIGTGLGYTF.

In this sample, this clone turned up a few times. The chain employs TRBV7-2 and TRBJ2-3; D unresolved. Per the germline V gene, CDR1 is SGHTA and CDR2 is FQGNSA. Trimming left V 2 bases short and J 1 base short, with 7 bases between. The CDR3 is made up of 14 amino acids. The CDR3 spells CASSLSGGTDTQYF. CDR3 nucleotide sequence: TGTGCCAGCAGCTTATCCGGAGGCACAGATACGCAGTATTTT.

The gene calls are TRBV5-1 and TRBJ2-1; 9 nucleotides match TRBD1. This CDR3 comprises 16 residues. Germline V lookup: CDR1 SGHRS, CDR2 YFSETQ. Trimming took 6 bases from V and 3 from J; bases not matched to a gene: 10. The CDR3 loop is CASTRSGTGNYNEQFF. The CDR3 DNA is TGCGCCAGCACCAGGTCTGGGACAGGGAACTACAATGAGCAGTTCTTC.

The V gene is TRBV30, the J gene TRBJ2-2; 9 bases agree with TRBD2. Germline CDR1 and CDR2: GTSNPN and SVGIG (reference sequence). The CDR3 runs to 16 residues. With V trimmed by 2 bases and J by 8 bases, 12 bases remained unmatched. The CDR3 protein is CAWSWFSGGSGGELFF. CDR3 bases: TGTGCCTGGAGTTGGTTTAGCGGGGGTTCGGGTGGGGAGCTGTTTTTT.

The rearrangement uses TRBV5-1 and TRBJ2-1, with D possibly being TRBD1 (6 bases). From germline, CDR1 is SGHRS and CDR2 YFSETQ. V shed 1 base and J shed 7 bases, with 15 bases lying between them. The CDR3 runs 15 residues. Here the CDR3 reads CASSLLQGIGNEQFF. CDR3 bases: TGCGCCAGCAGCTTGTTGCAGGGGATAGGGAATGAGCAGTTCTTC.

CDR3 sequence reads: CASSSRGQILQYQPQHF. CDR3 nucleotide sequence: TGTGCCAGCAGCTCCCGGGGCCAAATCCTTCAATATCAGCCCCAGCATTTT. The chain recombines TRBV5-4 with TRBJ1-5; a possible D gene is TRBD1 (5 bases). This CDR3 region has 17 residues. The germline V gene encodes CDR1 SGHNT and CDR2 YYREEE (reference sequence). Trimming removed 3 bases at V and 5 bases at J, with 21 bases between.

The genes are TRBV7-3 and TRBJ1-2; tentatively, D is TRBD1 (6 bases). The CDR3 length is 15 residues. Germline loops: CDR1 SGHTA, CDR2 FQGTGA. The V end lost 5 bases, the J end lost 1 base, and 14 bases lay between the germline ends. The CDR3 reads CASSLRRTDNYGYTF. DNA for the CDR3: TGTGCCAGCAGCCTCCGGAGGACAGATAACTATGGCTACACCTTC.

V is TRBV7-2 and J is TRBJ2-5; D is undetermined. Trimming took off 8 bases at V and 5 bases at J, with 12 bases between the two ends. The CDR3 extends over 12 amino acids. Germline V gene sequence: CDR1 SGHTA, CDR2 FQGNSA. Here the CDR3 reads CASGPPAETQYF. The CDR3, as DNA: TGTGCCAGCGGGCCCCCGGCGGAGACCCAGTACTTC.

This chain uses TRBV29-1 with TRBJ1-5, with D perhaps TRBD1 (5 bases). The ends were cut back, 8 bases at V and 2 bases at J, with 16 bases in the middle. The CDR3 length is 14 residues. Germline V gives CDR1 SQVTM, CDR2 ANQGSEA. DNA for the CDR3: TGCAGCTTTGCCGGGGGAGCGGGCAATCAGCCCCAGCATTTT. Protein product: CSFAGGAGNQPQHF. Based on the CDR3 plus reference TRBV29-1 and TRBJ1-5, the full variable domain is SAVISQKPSRDICQRGTSLTIQCQVDSQVTMMFWYRQQPGQSLTLIATANQGSEATYESGFVIDKFPISRPNLTFSTLTVSNMSPEDSSIYLCSFAGGAGNQPQHFGDGTRLSIL.

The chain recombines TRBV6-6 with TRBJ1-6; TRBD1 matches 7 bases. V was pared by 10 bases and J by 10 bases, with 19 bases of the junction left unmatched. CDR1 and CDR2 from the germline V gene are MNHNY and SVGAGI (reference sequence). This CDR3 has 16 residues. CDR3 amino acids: CATRDSDGGGRSPLHF. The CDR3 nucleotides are TGTGCCACCCGGGACAGTGATGGGGGAGGGAGGTCACCCCTCCACTTT.

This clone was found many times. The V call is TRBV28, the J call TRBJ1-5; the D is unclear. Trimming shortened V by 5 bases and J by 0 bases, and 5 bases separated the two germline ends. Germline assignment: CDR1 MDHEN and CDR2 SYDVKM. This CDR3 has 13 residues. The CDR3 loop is CASSLYSNQPQHF. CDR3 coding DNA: TGTGCCAGCAGTCTGTATAGCAATCAGCCCCAGCATTTT.

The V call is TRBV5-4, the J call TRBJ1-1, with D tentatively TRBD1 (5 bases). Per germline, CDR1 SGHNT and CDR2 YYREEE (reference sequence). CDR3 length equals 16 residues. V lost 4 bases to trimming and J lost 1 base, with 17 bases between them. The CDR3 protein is CASSPDTRIGNTEAFF. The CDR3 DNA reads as TGTGCCAGCAGCCCGGACACTCGAATAGGGAACACTGAAGCTTTCTTT.